This T cell receptor beta chain stems from a study of shared clonotypes between healthy human individuals (dated by TCRdb to about 2020). For context, the study as a whole: Two women and three men aged 18 to 49 years were included in the cohort. For each donor, CD4 naive and CD4 memory were each run on three plates, CD8 naive on two plates, and CD8 memory on one plate. Leukapheresis yielded between about 0.9 and 9 billion PBMCs per donor. To estimate repertoire size and how much clonotype sharing occurs between individuals, the study deeply sequenced the blood TCR repertoires of roughly 5 healthy adults. To increase sequencing depth and limit assay-specific biases, different laboratories used diverse techniques to prepare libraries and sequence TCR repertoires.

The germline V gene yields MDHEN for CDR1 and SYDVKM for CDR2. V loses 6 bases, J loses 0 bases, and the germline ends lie 11 bases apart. Including cysteine and phenylalanine, the CDR3 has 14 amino acids. The only DNA kept is the CDR3, 42 bases in frame from the first base. The donors were healthy, HIV-negative adults who had no recently reported acute infections or vaccinations. All donors were Caucasian adults living in Nashville, Tennessee, USA. CD4+ T cells were enriched by magnetic negative selection, after which naive cells were positively selected on CD45RA and the negative fraction was taken as the memory subset. Blood was collected by leukapheresis, and PBMCs were isolated by Ficoll-Histopaque density gradient centrifugation and then cryopreserved in liquid nitrogen vapor phase. Analytical flow cytometry was used to check the purity and quantity of each magnetically sorted T cell population. Genomic DNA was isolated from each sorted fraction and quantified by UV absorbance on a Nanodrop 2000c.

About this clone itself: Its antigen remains unidentified. No much larger clone is present one base from it, and per-base qualities are unavailable.

Broader findings and caveats from the paper: Compared with non-shared clonotypes, the clonotypes found in all four sorted-subset donors had higher generation probabilities. Larger estimated clonotype richness was generally found for naive subsets than for memory subsets. The genetic and exposure-history diversity represented was limited by the small number of donors. Sampling was restricted to blood, and TCR repertoires in tissue are likely to differ from TCR repertoires in blood. Even with the large sequencing depth, rarefaction of the sorted-subset datasets indicated that sequencing was incomplete. Across a few donors, about 5% of naive CD4, approximately 4% of naive CD8, 2.3% of memory CD4, and around 0.4% of memory CD8 clonotypes were shared. Pairwise subsampling led to the expectation that sequencing depth would affect the degree of clonotype sharing among donors.

Using the deep immunoSEQ assay, multiplex PCR amplified TCR CDR3 regions from genomic DNA. Extracted genomic DNA from each cell subset was distributed evenly across all wells of several immunoSEQ 96-well plates, and each plate was treated as a replicate. For sorted subsets, about 200 ng genomic DNA, equal to 25,000 to 35,000 T cell genomes, was loaded into each replicate PCR. Purified libraries were measured with a Qubit 3.0 fluorometer, size-checked on a Bioanalyzer 2100, and measured again with the KAPA Library Quantification kit. Every immunoSEQ 96-well plate was sequenced on a dedicated single-read 150-cycle Illumina NextSeq 550 flow cell. Under the source paper's analysis protocol: Because the immunoSEQ output held only junctional sequences and lacked quality scores, the filtering could not match the filtering applied to full-length reads. To assign V/J genes and CDR3, sequences were annotated using PyIR, a Python wrapper for IgBLAST v1.9, with IMGT germline references. Reads were filtered out if the reads had weak V/J assignments (E-value above 1e-6), no CDR3, stop codons, out-of-frame junctions, or ambiguous translated residues. V3J clonotypes were defined as sequences sharing the same inferred V gene, J gene, and CDR3 amino acid sequence. Percentage overlap between repertoires was calculated by dividing the number of shared unique clonotypes by the size of the smaller repertoire. Richness of each repertoire was evaluated using RTK rarefaction, the Chao1 estimator, and Recon v2.1 estimates of unobserved clonotypes. Generation probabilities for all TCRbeta clonotypes obtained by the gDNA method from a handful of donors were computed using OLGA. TCRdb re-hosts the immuneACCESS table, in-frame sequences only. Its copies lack some clones; in the studies checked, an unresolved V gene accounts for under half of them, and the cause for the rest is not known. V and J calls and clone size are copied from that table; D and trimming were computed from the DNA. The sample data list around 200,000 clones, and 85% to 95% of these were observed just once. The ten largest account for more than 0.065% of the sample.

Sequenced: naive CD4+ T cells sorted from blood. This sample's cell subset or site label indicates: CD45RA+ positively selected. This chain is built from TRBV28 and TRBJ1-2, and TRBD1 may be the D gene, going by 6 matching bases. The receptor was isolated from a woman aged 25 to 45 in good health. For the CDR3, the sequence is CASRVDRANYGYTF. The bases are TGTGCCAGCAGGGTGGACAGAGCTAACTATGGCTACACCTTC.